The 21 T cell receptor beta chains below all came from one sample that was sequenced in a study of shared clonotypes between healthy human individuals. Naive CD8 isolation took CD45RO-negative cells positively selected for CCR7 and excluded terminally differentiated effector memory CD45RA+ cells. Clones were read by immunoSEQ multiplex PCR, and TCRdb kept only the in-frame ones, dropping some. The top ten hold approximately 24% of the sample, which has more than 550,000 clones, about 91% seen once. The sample was naive CD8+ T cells sorted from blood. The receptors derive from a man younger than 45 in good health.

The chain recombines TRBV5-8 with TRBJ2-3; TRBD2 agrees at 13 bases. The CDR3 length is 18 residues. Germline CDR1 SGHTS, CDR2 YDEGEE. V was pared by 3 bases and J by 2 bases, with 9 bases of the junction left unmatched. The CDR3 nucleotides read TGTGCCAGCAGCTCAACTAGCGGGAGGGCCGTTCTCACAGATACGCAGTATTTT. Residues: CASSSTSGRAVLTDTQYF.

The CDR3 DNA reads as TGTGCCAGCAGCCCGGACAACAATCAGCCCCAGCATTTT. Translation gives CASSPDNNQPQHF. The chain recombines TRBV6-5 with TRBJ1-5; maybe TRBD1 (5 bases). Germline values: CDR1 MNHEY, CDR2 SVGAGI. CDR3 size: 13 residues. Trimming pared 6 bases from V and 3 bases from J, leaving 9 bases between.

The chain has TRBV10-3 and TRBJ2-1; D remains unclear. The CDR3 is made up of 12 amino acids. The V gene's germline CDR1 is ENHRY and CDR2 SYGVKD. The V end was cut by 6 bases, the J end by 3 bases, with 6 bases between. The CDR3 loop reads CAISPDYNEQFF. CDR3 bases: TGTGCCATCAGCCCAGACTACAATGAGCAGTTCTTC.

This rearrangement joins TRBV14 to TRBJ2-2, with TRBD2 matching over 8 bases. With V trimmed by 5 bases and J by 4 bases, 6 bases remained unmatched. Germline V gene lookup returns CDR1 SGHDN and CDR2 FVKESK. CDR3 size: 15 residues. CDR3 region: CASSSPSGSTGELFF. In DNA form, the CDR3 reads TGTGCCAGCAGCTCGCCCAGCGGGAGCACCGGGGAGCTGTTTTTT.

The rearrangement links TRBV6-5 to TRBJ1-5; the match to TRBD1 covers 9 bases. This CDR3 has 13 amino acids. Germline values: CDR1 MNHEY, CDR2 SVGAGI. Unmatched junction bases numbered 4, after V lost 5 bases and J lost 8 bases. The CDR3 region is CASSLGTGKPQHF. The CDR3 bases are TGTGCCAGCAGTCTCGGGACAGGGAAGCCCCAGCATTTT.

This clone was detected only once. The V gene is TRBV2, the J gene TRBJ2-3, with 9 bases identical to TRBD1. The CDR3 runs 13 residues. CDR1 and CDR2 from the germline V gene are SNHLY and FYNNEI. With V trimmed by 7 bases and J by 3 bases, 2 bases remained unmatched. CDR3 in DNA: TGTGCCAGCACGGGACAGGGAACAGATACGCAGTATTTT. Protein: CASTGQGTDTQYF.

This chain joins TRBV29-1 and TRBJ2-1, with 9 positions matching TRBD1. From germline, CDR1 is SQVTM and CDR2 ANQGSEA. Trimming cost V 1 base and J 7 bases; bases outside gene matches: 8. This CDR3 is 15 amino acids long. DNA for the CDR3: TGCAGCGTTGAAGGAGGAGACAGGGGGAAAAATGAGCAGTTCTTC. Its protein product is CSVEGGDRGKNEQFF.

The chain recombines TRBV5-6 with TRBJ2-1, with D maybe TRBD1 (6 bases). Trimming left V 3 bases short and J 4 bases short, with 11 bases between. Germline CDR1 is SGHDT and CDR2 is YYEEEE. The CDR3 loop spans 14 amino acids. This CDR3 reads CASSSWGQYNEQFF. For the CDR3, the DNA is TGTGCCAGCAGCTCCTGGGGGCAGTACAATGAGCAGTTCTTC.

This chain uses TRBV5-1 with TRBJ2-5; TRBD1 matches at 8 bases. Germline assignment: CDR1 SGHRS and CDR2 YFSETQ. This CDR3 comprises 15 residues. J gave up 4 bases and V 3 bases, and 8 bases lay outside the gene matches. For the CDR3, the DNA is TGCGCCAGCAGCTCCCACGGACAGGGAATAGAGACCCAGTACTTC. Protein: CASSSHGQGIETQYF.

The chain is built from TRBV15 and TRBJ1-5; 9 nucleotides align to TRBD1. Germline-derived CDR1 and CDR2 are LNHNV and YYDKDF (reference sequence). This CDR3 has 15 amino acids. V lost 8 bases to trimming and J lost 7 bases; unmatched junction nucleotides: 12. Written as DNA, the CDR3 is TGTGCCACCGCCAATACACAGGGGGCCGGGCAGCCCCAGCATTTT. Its translation is CATANTQGAGQPQHF.

This clone was seen a single time. The chain uses TRBV6-5 and TRBJ2-7; the match to TRBD2 covers 12 bases. CDR1 and CDR2 from the germline V gene are MNHEY and SVGAGI. The CDR3 is 13 amino acids. J lost 0 bases, V lost 11 bases, and 2 bases had no gene match. The CDR3 protein is CAVTSGSSYEQYF. CDR3 DNA sequence: TGTGCCGTGACTAGCGGGAGCTCCTACGAGCAGTACTTC.

The gene calls are TRBV5-4 and TRBJ2-7; 7 bases line up with TRBD2. Germline CDR1 and CDR2: SGHNT and YYREEE (reference sequence). V shed 0 bases and J 0 bases; nucleotides not matched to a gene: 3. The CDR3 spans 15 residues. CDR3 in DNA: TGTGCCAGCAGCTTGGCTAGCGGAGGCTCCTACGAGCAGTACTTC. This gives the protein CASSLASGGSYEQYF.

The J gene is TRBJ2-5, the V gene TRBV27, with D perhaps TRBD1 or TRBD2 (5 bases each). TRBJ2-7 matches the DNA end more closely, so the J call is doubtful. Germline V gene data show CDR1 as MNHEY and CDR2 as SMNVEV (reference sequence). The CDR3 is 14 residues long. The CDR3 sequence is CASSRRDGFYEQYF. The CDR3 DNA reads as TGTGCCAGCAGCAGACGGGACGGATTTTACGAGCAGTACTTC.

This chain connects TRBV9 to TRBJ2-6; TRBD1 is a possible D gene (6 bases). This CDR3 region has 16 residues. V lost 0 bases and J lost 3, with 10 bases in between. Germline loops: CDR1 SGDLS, CDR2 YYNGEE. CDR3 coding DNA: TGTGCCAGCAGCGTAGTTCCAGGGGTTGGGGCCAACGTCCTGACTTTC. This codes for CASSVVPGVGANVLTF.

The rearrangement links TRBV18 to TRBJ1-5, with 8 bases identical to TRBD1. CDR1 KGHSH and CDR2 LQKENI come from the germline V gene. The trim removed 2 bases at V and 5 bases at J, leaving 11 bases unmatched. This CDR3 has 17 amino acids. The CDR3 nucleotides are TGTGCCAGCTCACCAGAGAAGAACAGGGGGAATGATCAGCCCCAGCATTTT. As protein: CASSPEKNRGNDQPQHF.

This sequence joins TRBV7-3 and TRBJ2-2, with 7 bases that match TRBD2. This CDR3 region has 15 residues. The germline gives CDR1 SGHTA, CDR2 FQGTGA. V was clipped by 7 bases and J by 6 bases; unmatched bases: 11. CDR3 DNA: TGTGCCAGCACGTGGGGCCCTGGGGGGGCCGGGGAGCTGTTTTTT. Encoded protein: CASTWGPGGAGELFF.

V is TRBV21-1 and J is TRBJ2-7; the table gives TRBD2 as D, unverified against the DNA. TRBV21-1 is a documented pseudogene. The length of the CDR3 is 12 residues. CDR3 sequence (DNA): TGTGCCAGCAGTTCAGGGACTTTCGAGCAGTACTTC. Its translation is CASSSGTFEQYF.

Only a few counts were recorded for this clone. The V gene is TRBV7-9, the J gene TRBJ2-7, with D uncertain. CDR1 is SEHNR, CDR2 FQNEAQ, per germline (reference sequence). V shed 3 bases and J shed 7 bases, with 7 bases lying between them. This CDR3 has 11 amino acids. For the CDR3, the DNA is TGTGCCAGCAGCTTGGCGTGGGAGCAGTACTTC. This sequence encodes CASSLAWEQYF.

J is TRBJ2-2 and V is TRBV28; D might be TRBD1 (5 bases). The germline V and J ends were trimmed by 2 bases and 7 bases, with 14 bases remaining between them. Germline CDR1 reads MDHEN; CDR2 reads SYDVKM. This CDR3 spans 15 amino acids. The CDR3 here is CASSLPHQGNGELFF. DNA of the CDR3: TGTGCCAGCAGTTTACCCCACCAGGGAAACGGGGAGCTGTTTTTT. Drawing the rest from reference TRBV28 and TRBJ2-2, the complete variable domain is DVKVTQSSRYLVKRTGEKVFLECVQDMDHENMFWYRQDPGLGLRLIYFSYDVKMKEKGDIPEGYSVSREKKERFSLILESASTNQTSMYLCASSLPHQGNGELFFGEGSRLTVL.

The V gene is TRBV7-2, the J gene TRBJ2-1; possible D gene TRBD2, 6 bases. V lost 0 bases to trimming and J lost 4 bases, with 13 bases between them. The CDR3 has 16 residues. Per the germline V gene, CDR1 is SGHTA and CDR2 is FQGNSA. CDR3 loop: CASSLATGDFYNEQFF. Written as DNA, the CDR3 is TGTGCCAGCAGCTTAGCCACGGGGGACTTTTACAATGAGCAGTTCTTC. The full variable domain, with the rest looked up from reference TRBV7-2 and TRBJ2-1, is GAGVSQSPSNKVTEKGKDVELRCDPISGHTALYWYRQSLGQGLEFLIYFQGNSAPDKSGLPSDRFSAERTGGSVSTLTIQRTQQEDSAVYLCASSLATGDFYNEQFFGPGTRLTVL.

The chain carries TRBV27 and TRBJ2-7; 11 nucleotides agree with TRBD2. From germline, CDR1 is MNHEY and CDR2 SMNVEV (reference sequence). Trimming cost V 4 bases and J 2 bases; bases outside gene matches: 4. The CDR3 is 15 amino acids. The DNA of the CDR3 is TGTGCCAGCAGTTATCTAGCGGGAGGTCCCTACGAGCAGTACTTC. The encoded protein is CASSYLAGGPYEQYF.